The T cell receptor (beta chain) under discussion was sequenced for a study of shared clonotypes between healthy human individuals. Sequencing used immunoSEQ multiplex PCR; TCRdb keeps in-frame clones, though not all of them. This sample has about 1.1 million clones; around 77% occur once, and the top ten carry over 0.8%. The CDR3 sequence is 17 residues long. The germline V gene has CDR1 LGHNA and CDR2 YSLEER. The V segment lost 1 base and the J segment 8 bases; nucleotides outside the gene matches: 14. Sequenced input: memory CD4+ T cells from PBMCs. Documented subset: CD45RA-negative fraction. The source is a man younger than 35 in good health. Some clones in this sample may be carry-over from other donors' samples. The chain couples TRBV4-3 to TRBJ1-2; 9 bases are shared with TRBD1. This CDR3 reads CASSQVPIGDRDRGYTF. As DNA, the CDR3 is TGCGCCAGCAGCCAAGTCCCCATCGGGGACAGGGATAGGGGCTACACCTTC.